The TCR beta chain described here comes from a study of blood T cell repertoires in COVID-19. Across the study: COVID-19 samples collected from the United States, Italy and Spain covered acute and convalescent phases. Sources were T cells, B-cell-depleted T cells, or PBMCs; the material itself was cDNA or gDNA.

The authors' processing: Reference gene primer amplification yielded estimated nucleated cell counts. The repertoire was sequenced with immunoSEQ multiplex PCR; TCRdb's copy has only in-frame clones and lacks some. That table supplies the V and J calls and clone size; D and trimming were determined from the DNA. The sample has more than 90,000 clones; more than 60% are singletons. Material: peripheral blood. This receptor was obtained from an older man with acute or convalescent COVID-19.

The CDR3 protein is CASSLAGTSRETQYF. DNA for the CDR3: TGCGCCAGCAGCTTGGCGGGGACTAGCCGAGAGACCCAGTACTTC. The rearrangement uses TRBV5-1 and TRBJ2-5; TRBD2 aligns across 9 bases. This CDR3 is built from 15 residues. V lost 0 bases, J lost 4 bases, and 4 bases stayed unmatched. The germline gives CDR1 SGHRS, CDR2 YFSETQ.